This T cell receptor (beta chain) was found in a study of PD-L1 blockade in urothelial cancer. About the research overall: Patients took up atezolizumab in 2014 at 1,200 mg intravenously every 3 weeks. Samples came from 3 weeks, at the second dose, and 6 weeks into treatment. The median number of T cells present in blood samples was approximately 140,000.

V was cut by 5 bases and J by 1 base, with 9 bases left in between. The length of the CDR3 is 14 residues. Germline assignment: CDR1 MNHNS and CDR2 SASEGT. Time point described: pretreatment peripheral blood. Synthetic TCR analog templates were added to each PCR reaction. Repertoires were generated with immunoSEQ multiplex PCR, while TCRdb's copy carries only in-frame clones and drops some. The sample yields 55,000 to 80,000 clones, roughly 79% seen once. Sequencing used PBMCs, obtained around atezolizumab (anti-PD-L1) treatment. The clonotype originates from a man between 70 and 80 years old with urothelial cancer. The chain is built from TRBV6-1 and TRBJ1-5; weak D call: TRBD1 (6 bases). CDR3 sequence: CASSSQGSNQPQHF. CDR3 nucleotides: TGTGCCAGCAGTTCACAGGGAAGCAATCAGCCCCAGCATTTT.